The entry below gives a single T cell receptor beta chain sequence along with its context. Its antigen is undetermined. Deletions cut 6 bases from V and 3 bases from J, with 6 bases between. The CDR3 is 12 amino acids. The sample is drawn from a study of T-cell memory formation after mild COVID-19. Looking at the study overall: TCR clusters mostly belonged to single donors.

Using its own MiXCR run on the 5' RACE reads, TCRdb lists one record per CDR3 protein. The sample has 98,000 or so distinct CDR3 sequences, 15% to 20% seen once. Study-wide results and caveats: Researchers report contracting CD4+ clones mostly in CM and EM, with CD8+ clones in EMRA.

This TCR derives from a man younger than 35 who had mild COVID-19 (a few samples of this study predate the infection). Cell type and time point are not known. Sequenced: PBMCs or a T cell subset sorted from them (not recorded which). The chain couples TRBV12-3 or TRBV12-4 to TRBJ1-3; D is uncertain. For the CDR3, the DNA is TGTGCCAGCAGCTCGAATGGAAACACCATATATTTT. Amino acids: CASSSNGNTIYF.